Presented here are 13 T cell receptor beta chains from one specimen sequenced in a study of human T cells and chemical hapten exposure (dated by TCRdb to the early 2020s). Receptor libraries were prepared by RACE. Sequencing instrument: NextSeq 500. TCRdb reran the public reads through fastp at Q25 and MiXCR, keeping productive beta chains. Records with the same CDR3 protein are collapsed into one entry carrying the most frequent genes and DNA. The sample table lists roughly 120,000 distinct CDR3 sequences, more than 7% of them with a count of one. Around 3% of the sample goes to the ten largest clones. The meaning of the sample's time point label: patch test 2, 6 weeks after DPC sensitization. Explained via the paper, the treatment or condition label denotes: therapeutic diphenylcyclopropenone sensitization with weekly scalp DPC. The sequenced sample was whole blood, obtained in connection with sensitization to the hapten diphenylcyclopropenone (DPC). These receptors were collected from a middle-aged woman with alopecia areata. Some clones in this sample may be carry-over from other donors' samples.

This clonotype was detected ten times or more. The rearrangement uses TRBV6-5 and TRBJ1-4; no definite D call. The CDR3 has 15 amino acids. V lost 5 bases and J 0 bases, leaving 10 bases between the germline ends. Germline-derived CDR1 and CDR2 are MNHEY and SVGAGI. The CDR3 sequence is CASSASGATNEKLFF. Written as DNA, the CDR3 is TGTGCCAGCAGTGCCTCAGGAGCAACTAATGAAAAACTGTTTTTT.

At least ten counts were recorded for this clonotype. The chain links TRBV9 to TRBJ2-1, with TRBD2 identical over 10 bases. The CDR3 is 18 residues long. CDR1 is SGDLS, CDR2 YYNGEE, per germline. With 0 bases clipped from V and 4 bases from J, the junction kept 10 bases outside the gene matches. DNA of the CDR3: TGTGCCAGCAGCGTAGCTAGGCATAGCGGGGGGTCATACAATGAGCAGTTCTTC. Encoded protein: CASSVARHSGGSYNEQFF. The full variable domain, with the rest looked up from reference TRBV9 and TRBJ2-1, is DSGVTQTPKHLITATGQRVTLRCSPRSGDLSVYWYQQSLDQGLQFLIQYYNGEERAKGNILERFSAQQFPDLHSELNLSSLELGDSALYFCASSVARHSGGSYNEQFFGPGTRLTVL.

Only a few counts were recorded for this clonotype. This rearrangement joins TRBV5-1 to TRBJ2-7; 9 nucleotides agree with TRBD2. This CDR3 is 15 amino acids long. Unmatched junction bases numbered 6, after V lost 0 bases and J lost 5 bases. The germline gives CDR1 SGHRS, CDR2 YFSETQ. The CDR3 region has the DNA TGCGCCAGCAGCTTGGTGCCTAGCGGGGCCCACGAGCAGTACTTC. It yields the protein CASSLVPSGAHEQYF.

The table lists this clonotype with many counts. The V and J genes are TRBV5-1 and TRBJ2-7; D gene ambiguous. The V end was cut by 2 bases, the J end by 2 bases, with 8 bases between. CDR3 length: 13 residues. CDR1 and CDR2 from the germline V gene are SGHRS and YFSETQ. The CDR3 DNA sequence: TGCGCCAGCAGCTTCACCGGAGCCTACGAGCAGTACTTC. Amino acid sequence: CASSFTGAYEQYF.

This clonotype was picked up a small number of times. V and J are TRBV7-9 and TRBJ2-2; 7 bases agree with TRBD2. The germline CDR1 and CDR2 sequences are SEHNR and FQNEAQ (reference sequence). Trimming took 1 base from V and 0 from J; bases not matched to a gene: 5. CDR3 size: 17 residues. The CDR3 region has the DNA TGTGCCAGCAGCTTAGGGGCCGGGACTACGAACACCGGGGAGCTGTTTTTT. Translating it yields CASSLGAGTTNTGELFF.

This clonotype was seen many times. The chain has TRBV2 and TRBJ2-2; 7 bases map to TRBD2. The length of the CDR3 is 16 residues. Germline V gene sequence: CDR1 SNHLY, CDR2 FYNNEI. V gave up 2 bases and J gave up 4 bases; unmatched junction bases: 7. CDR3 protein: CASSETAGVVTGELFF. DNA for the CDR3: TGTGCCAGCAGTGAAACGGCGGGGGTCGTCACCGGGGAGCTGTTTTTT.

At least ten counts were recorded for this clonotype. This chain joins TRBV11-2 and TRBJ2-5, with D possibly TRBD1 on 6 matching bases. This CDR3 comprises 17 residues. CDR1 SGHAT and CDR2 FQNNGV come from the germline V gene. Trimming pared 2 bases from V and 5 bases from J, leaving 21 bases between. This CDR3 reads CASSLRWGLATGETQYF. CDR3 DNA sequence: TGTGCCAGCAGCTTACGGTGGGGGCTAGCTACTGGGGAGACCCAGTACTTC. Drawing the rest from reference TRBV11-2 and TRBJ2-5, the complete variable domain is EAGVAQSPRYKIIEKRQSVAFWCNPISGHATLYWYQQILGQGPKLLIQFQNNGVVDDSQLPKDRFSAERLKGVDSTLKIQPAKLEDSAVYLCASSLRWGLATGETQYFGPGTRLLVL.

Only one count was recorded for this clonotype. The CDR3 loop reads CAIGGRGSEKLFF. The CDR3 bases are TGTGCCATTGGGGGCAGGGGTAGTGAAAAACTGTTTTTT. V gene TRBV19 combines with J gene TRBJ1-4; D might be TRBD1 (6 bases). V lost 10 bases and J 7 bases, leaving 16 bases between the germline ends. This CDR3 contains 13 residues. In germline, CDR1 is LNHDA, CDR2 SQIVND (reference sequence). Drawing the rest from reference TRBV19 and TRBJ1-4, the complete variable domain is DGGITQSPKYLFRKEGQNVTLSCEQNLNHDAMYWYRQDPGQGLRLIYYSQIVNDFQKGDIAEGYSVSREKKESFPLTVTSAQKNPTAFYLCAIGGRGSEKLFFGSGTQLSVL.

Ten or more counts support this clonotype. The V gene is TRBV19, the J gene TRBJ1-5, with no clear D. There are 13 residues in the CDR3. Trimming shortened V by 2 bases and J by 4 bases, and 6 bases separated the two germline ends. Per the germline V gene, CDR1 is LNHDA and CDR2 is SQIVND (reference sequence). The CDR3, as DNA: TGTGCCAGTAGTATAAGCGCGAATCAGCCCCAGCATTTT. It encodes CASSISANQPQHF.

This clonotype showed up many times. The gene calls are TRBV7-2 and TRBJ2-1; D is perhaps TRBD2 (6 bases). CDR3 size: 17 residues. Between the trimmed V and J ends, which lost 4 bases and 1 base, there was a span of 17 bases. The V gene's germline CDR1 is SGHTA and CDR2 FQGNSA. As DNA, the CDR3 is TGTGCCAGCAGCTCGCGGGACTCTAGGGCGTCCTACAATGAGCAGTTCTTC. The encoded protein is CASSSRDSRASYNEQFF.

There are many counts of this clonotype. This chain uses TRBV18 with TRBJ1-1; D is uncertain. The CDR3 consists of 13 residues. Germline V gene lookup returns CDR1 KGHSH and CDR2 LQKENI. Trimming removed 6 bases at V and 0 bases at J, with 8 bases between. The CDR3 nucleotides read TGTGCCAGCTCCGCAGACATGAACACTGAAGCTTTCTTT. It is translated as CASSADMNTEAFF.

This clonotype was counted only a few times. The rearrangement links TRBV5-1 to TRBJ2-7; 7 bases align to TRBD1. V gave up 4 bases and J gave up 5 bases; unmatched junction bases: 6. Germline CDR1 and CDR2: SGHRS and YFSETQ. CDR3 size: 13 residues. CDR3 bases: TGCGCCAGCAGCCGACAGGGCGCCAACGAGCAGTACTTC. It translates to CASSRQGANEQYF.

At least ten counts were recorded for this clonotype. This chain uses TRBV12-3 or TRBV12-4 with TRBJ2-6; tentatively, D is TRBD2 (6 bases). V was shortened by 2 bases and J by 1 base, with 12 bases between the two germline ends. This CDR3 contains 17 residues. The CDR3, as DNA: TGTGCCAGCAGTTTATCACCCCGGGGGTCTGGGGCCAACGTCCTGACTTTC. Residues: CASSLSPRGSGANVLTF.